This record covers a single TCR beta chain. Primers: 60 Vbeta forward and 13 Jbeta reverse. Generated by immunoSEQ multiplex PCR, the TCRdb table keeps only in-frame clones and is missing some. The listing records around 100,000 clones. Trimming left V 5 bases short and J 2 bases short, with 6 bases between. Germline CDR1 and CDR2: MNHNY and SVGAGI (reference sequence). This CDR3 contains 12 residues. These data belong to a study of cytomegalovirus exposure and HLA in healthy donors. Study as a whole: The Caucasian-associated ancestry cluster held 65% to 85% of approximately 400 genotyped donors.

This clonotype was obtained from a man aged 45 to 65 in good health and CMV-seronegative. The chain employs TRBV6-6 and TRBJ1-2; D gene uncertain. Sequencing was done on a sample of PBMCs. In DNA, the CDR3 is TGTGCCAGCAGTGTCGAGAACTATGGCTACACCTTC. Its translation is CASSVENYGYTF.